This TCR beta chain was recorded in a study of blood T cell repertoires in COVID-19. Study as a whole: COVID-19 samples collected from the United States, Italy and Spain covered acute and convalescent phases.

As handled by the study authors: Quantification of nucleated cells was approximated via reference gene primer amplification. The table came from immunoSEQ multiplex PCR; TCRdb's copy has only in-frame clones and leaves some out. The DNA gave D and trimming, while V, J and clone size come from that table. This table has about 110,000 clones, approximately 85% appearing once. Looked up from germline, CDR1 is SGHKS and CDR2 is YYEKEE (reference sequence). The ends lost 4 bases at V and 6 bases at J; junction bases unmatched: 4. The CDR3 spans 14 residues. Sequencing was done on a sample of peripheral blood. This TCR was sampled from a woman aged 60-75 years with acute or convalescent COVID-19. The genes are TRBV5-5 and TRBJ1-4; 9 nucleotides agree with TRBD1. CDR3 nucleotide sequence: TGTGCCAGCAGCCCGGGGGACAGGGATGAAAAACTGTTTTTT. Residues: CASSPGDRDEKLFF. The full variable domain, with the rest looked up from reference TRBV5-5 and TRBJ1-4, is DAGVTQSPTHLIKTRGQQVTLRCSPISGHKSVSWYQQVLGQGPQFIFQYYEKEERGRGNFPDRFSARQFPNYSSELNVNALLLGDSALYLCASSPGDRDEKLFFGSGTQLSVL.